Below are 7 T cell receptor beta chains sequenced from a single sample in a study of blood T cell repertoires in COVID-19. The data were produced by immunoSEQ multiplex PCR, yet TCRdb's version contains in-frame clones alone and is incomplete. Counted here are some 260,000 clones, 88% occurring once; the ten biggest clones make up about 9.4%. Input material: peripheral blood. The receptors come from a woman between 65 and 79 years old with COVID-19, enrolled during active disease.

This chain uses TRBV19 with TRBJ2-3, with a weak D call TRBD2 (6 bases). Germline lookup yields CDR1 LNHDA and CDR2 SQIVND (reference sequence). V shed 4 bases and J shed 4 bases, with 9 bases lying between them. This CDR3 spans 13 amino acids. The CDR3, as DNA: TGTGCCAGTAGTACCGGACTACCAGATACGCAGTATTTT. It codes for CASSTGLPDTQYF.

The chain links TRBV5-1 to TRBJ2-5; D might be TRBD1 (5 bases). Germline-derived CDR1 and CDR2 are SGHRS and YFSETQ. CDR3 length equals 15 residues. Trimming took 2 bases from V and 5 from J, leaving 16 bases between them. DNA of the CDR3: TGCGCCAGCAGCTTTGGCAGGGCTCTTCTGGAGACCCAGTACTTC. Translated: CASSFGRALLETQYF.

Points on this clone: Other DNA sequences of this sample code for an identical CDR3. The chain joins TRBV5-5 to TRBJ2-3; D gene ambiguous. Germline CDR1 and CDR2: SGHKS and YYEKEE (reference sequence). The CDR3 length is 12 residues. The V end was cut by 0 bases, the J end by 6 bases, with 5 bases between. The chain's CDR3 is CASSLERDTQYF. CDR3 DNA: TGTGCCAGCAGCTTGGAGAGGGATACGCAGTATTTT.

The rearrangement joins TRBV7-2 to TRBJ2-7, with 10 bases lining up with TRBD1. V lost 6 bases and J lost 2; bases outside the gene matches: 7. Germline V gives CDR1 SGHTA, CDR2 FQGNSA. CDR3 size: 15 residues. CDR3 sequence: CASSSGTGVTYEQYF. CDR3 nucleotide sequence: TGTGCCAGCAGTTCCGGGACAGGGGTGACCTACGAGCAGTACTTC.

The chain employs TRBV11-2 and TRBJ2-1; D possibly corresponds to TRBD2 (5 bases). The CDR3 consists of 15 residues. Germline lookup yields CDR1 SGHAT and CDR2 FQNNGV. Deletions cut 2 bases from V and 8 bases from J, with 16 bases between. CDR3 protein: CASSLRYKQRDEQFF. The CDR3 DNA sequence: TGTGCCAGCAGCTTAAGGTACAAGCAGAGGGATGAGCAGTTCTTC.

This sequence joins TRBV3-1 (or the pseudogene TRBV3-2) and TRBJ2-1; a possible D gene is TRBD1 (6 bases). Looked up from germline, CDR1 is LGHDT and CDR2 is YNNKEL (reference sequence). This CDR3 contains 12 residues. The V and J ends lost 5 bases and 10 bases respectively, with 12 bases between them. The CDR3 DNA follows: TGTGCCAGCAGCAAACTGGGGGCGGAGCAGTTCTTC. As protein: CASSKLGAEQFF.

Only a few counts were recorded for this clone. The chain employs TRBV19 and TRBJ2-5; 8 bases are shared with TRBD1. The germline CDR1 and CDR2 sequences are LNHDA and SQIVND (reference sequence). Trimming took 3 bases from V and 4 from J; bases not matched to a gene: 7. The CDR3 contains 15 residues. CDR3 in DNA: TGTGCCAGTAGTATGCCAGGGGGCGTCTTAGAGACCCAGTACTTC. Its translation is CASSMPGGVLETQYF.